These 23 T cell receptor beta chains came from one sample sequenced in a study of cytomegalovirus exposure and HLA in healthy donors. The PCR employed 60 Vbeta primers together with 13 Jbeta primers. Libraries were prepared by immunoSEQ multiplex PCR; TCRdb keeps only in-frame clonotypes and omits some of them. This table holds 150,000 to 180,000 clones, roughly 70% found once. Material for sequencing was PBMCs. All receptors come from a man under 40 in good health and CMV-seronegative.

This chain connects TRBV29-1 to TRBJ2-1, with a weak D call TRBD2 (5 bases). Germline V CDR1 and CDR2: SQVTM, ANQGSEA. Trimming cost V 1 base and J 0 bases, with 13 bases left between them. The length of the CDR3 is 16 residues. In DNA form, the CDR3 reads TGCAGCGTTGAAGCCCGGACTTCGCTCTCCTACAATGAGCAGTTCTTC. As protein: CSVEARTSLSYNEQFF.

V is TRBV6-4 and J is TRBJ1-4; D uncertain. CDR1 is MRHNA and CDR2 is SNTAGT in the germline V gene. V lost 4 bases to trimming and J lost 4 bases, with 25 bases between them. The CDR3 is 19 residues long. In DNA, the CDR3 is TGTGCCAGCAGTGCGGTCCGGGTTCGAGCCGAACTTTATAATGAAAAACTGTTTTTT. As protein: CASSAVRVRAELYNEKLFF.

The count of this clone is one. The rearrangement links TRBV6-6 to TRBJ2-7, with D maybe TRBD2 (6 bases). The length of the CDR3 is 12 residues. In germline, CDR1 is MNHNY, CDR2 SVGAGI (reference sequence). Trimming pared 8 bases from V and 1 base from J, leaving 9 bases between. The CDR3 DNA reads TGTGCCAGCGGGGCGGGATCCTACGAGCAGTACTTC. It specifies CASGAGSYEQYF.

The V call is TRBV28, the J call TRBJ1-2; unclear D gene. The germline V gene encodes CDR1 MDHEN and CDR2 SYDVKM. The CDR3 covers 16 residues. Deletions cut 4 bases from V and 2 bases from J, with 17 bases between. Here the CDR3 reads CASSSPWAALNYGYTF. CDR3 nucleotide sequence: TGTGCCAGCAGTTCTCCTTGGGCAGCCTTAAACTATGGCTACACCTTC.

V and J are TRBV5-1 and TRBJ2-3; 8 nucleotides match TRBD2. The CDR3 has 16 amino acids. Germline CDR1 SGHRS, CDR2 YFSETQ. The ends lost 0 bases at V and 0 bases at J; junction bases unmatched: 3. The CDR3 DNA reads as TGCGCCAGCAGCTTGGTGCGGGGGGTGAGCACAGATACGCAGTATTTT. It is translated as CASSLVRGVSTDTQYF.

The chain uses TRBV18 and TRBJ1-2, with D hard to call. V lost 2 bases, J lost 13 bases, and 17 bases lay in between. The germline gives CDR1 KGHSH, CDR2 LQKENI. The CDR3 totals 13 residues. The CDR3 DNA sequence: TGTGCCAGCTCACCAGTCGGCGGAGAGCCTATCACCTTC. Translation: CASSPVGGEPITF.

This chain uses TRBV7-8 with TRBJ1-4, with D maybe TRBD1 (5 bases). The CDR3 consists of 13 residues. Germline V lookup: CDR1 SGHVS, CDR2 FQNEAQ. V gave up 4 bases and J gave up 8 bases, with 11 bases separating them. CDR3 DNA sequence: TGTGCCAGCAGCTGGAGGGAGGGGGAAAAACTGTTTTTT. As protein: CASSWREGEKLFF.

Comments on this clone: The junction and the germline gene differ at one end; a read error may be behind it. V usage is TRBV7-2 and J usage is TRBJ1-2, with 8 bases fitting TRBD1. CDR3 length: 16 residues. The V gene's germline CDR1 is SGHTA and CDR2 FQGNSA. The CDR3 loop reads CASSPNHRGGDYGYPF. CDR3 in DNA: TGTGCCAGCAGCCCTAATCACAGGGGGGGTGACTATGGCTACCCCTTC.

This sequence joins TRBV19 and TRBJ1-5; TRBD1 aligns across 7 bases. CDR3 length equals 15 residues. Germline-derived CDR1 and CDR2 are LNHDA and SQIVND (reference sequence). The junction had 10 bases not matched to a gene; V was cut back by 5 bases and J by 6 bases. The CDR3 spells CASSPTGLATQPQHF. The CDR3, as DNA: TGTGCCAGTAGTCCGACAGGGCTAGCTACTCAGCCCCAGCATTTT.

The chain couples TRBV30 to TRBJ2-7; D gene unclear. The CDR3 length is 12 residues. Germline loops: CDR1 GTSNPN, CDR2 SVGIG (reference sequence). With 5 bases removed from V and 5 bases from J, the gap between germline ends came to 13 bases. The CDR3 nucleotides read TGTGCCTGGCGAAACTCCTTCAACGAGCAGTACTTC. Translating it yields CAWRNSFNEQYF.

The chain joins TRBV29-1 to TRBJ2-5; 8 positions match TRBD2. The CDR3 is made up of 14 amino acids. V shed 5 bases and J 4 bases; nucleotides not matched to a gene: 9. The germline V gene encodes CDR1 SQVTM and CDR2 ANQGSEA. CDR3 DNA sequence: TGCAGCGTTTGCTTTAGCGGGGCCCGAGAGACCCAGTACTTC. This encodes CSVCFSGARETQYF.

The J gene is TRBJ1-4, the V gene TRBV9; D is unresolved. The V gene's germline CDR1 is SGDLS and CDR2 YYNGEE. CDR3 size: 16 residues. V lost 0 bases to trimming and J lost 5 bases, with 14 bases between them. CDR3 coding DNA: TGTGCCAGCAGCGTAGACCAGGCCGGGGAAAATGAAAAACTGTTTTTT. This encodes CASSVDQAGENEKLFF.

This clone was seen only a few times. The V call is TRBV4-1, the J call TRBJ1-1; unclear D gene. The germline V gene encodes CDR1 MGHRA and CDR2 YSYEKL. CDR3 size: 15 residues. V was trimmed by 0 bases and J by 6 bases, leaving 14 bases between them. The CDR3 loop is CASSQDGARLPEAFF. The CDR3 DNA reads as TGCGCCAGCAGCCAAGACGGAGCCAGACTACCTGAAGCTTTCTTT.

CDR3 amino acids: CASRSPSGNTEAFF. CDR3 nucleotides: TGTGCCAGCAGGTCTCCGTCGGGGAACACTGAAGCTTTCTTT. The V and J genes are TRBV6-5 and TRBJ1-1; D ambiguous. Per germline, CDR1 MNHEY and CDR2 SVGAGI. CDR3 length: 14 residues. Trimming cost V 6 bases and J 1 base, with 12 bases left between them.

CDR3 in DNA: TGTGCCAGTAGTATCCCCCCGGGGACCGGGGGCTATAATTCACCCCTCCACTTT. Its translation is CASSIPPGTGGYNSPLHF. V is TRBV19 and J is TRBJ1-6; D perhaps matches TRBD1 (5 bases). Germline values: CDR1 LNHDA, CDR2 SQIVND (reference sequence). V was pared by 3 bases and J by 3 bases, with 18 bases between. The CDR3 covers 18 residues.

V is TRBV28 and J is TRBJ1-6; 8 bases match TRBD1. Germline V lookup: CDR1 MDHEN, CDR2 SYDVKM. With V trimmed by 5 bases and J by 7 bases, 4 bases remained unmatched. This CDR3 contains 14 residues. CDR3 in DNA: TGTGCCAGCAGTATGGGACAGGCCAATTCACCCCTCCACTTT. Its protein product is CASSMGQANSPLHF.

This CDR3 reads CASLRGLTFGTEAFF. CDR3 DNA: TGTGCCAGCCTTAGGGGACTAACCTTTGGCACTGAAGCTTTCTTT. V is TRBV6-1 and J is TRBJ1-1; perhaps TRBD1 as D (5 bases). V gave up 8 bases and J gave up 4 bases, with 20 bases separating them. The CDR3 totals 15 residues. Germline V gives CDR1 MNHNS, CDR2 SASEGT.

The table lists this clone with a few counts. The rearrangement uses TRBV19 and TRBJ2-7; D gene uncertain. CDR3 length: 11 residues. Trimming left V 4 bases short and J 4 bases short, with 5 bases between. The germline V gene encodes CDR1 LNHDA and CDR2 SQIVND (reference sequence). This CDR3 reads CASSTNYEQYF. DNA for the CDR3: TGTGCCAGTAGTACAAATTACGAGCAGTACTTC.

This rearrangement joins TRBV7-3 to TRBJ2-1; 8 positions agree with TRBD1. The J segment lost 10 bases and the V segment lost 5 bases, leaving 16 bases of the junction unmatched. The CDR3 length is 16 residues. Germline V gene lookup returns CDR1 SGHTA and CDR2 FQGTGA. CDR3 sequence (DNA): TGTGCCAGCAGCGTTGACGGGACAGGCCCATGGGAGGAGCAGTTCTTC. Amino acid sequence: CASSVDGTGPWEEQFF.

This rearrangement joins TRBV4-3 to TRBJ1-6; no reliable D call. The V end was cut by 5 bases, the J end by 6 bases, with 8 bases between. CDR3 length: 13 residues. CDR1 is LGHNA, CDR2 YSLEER, per germline. CDR3 sequence reads: CASSREANSPLHF. For the CDR3, the DNA is TGCGCCAGCAGCAGAGAGGCTAATTCACCCCTCCACTTT.

The chain uses TRBV15 and TRBJ1-1, with D uncertain. Germline V gene sequence: CDR1 LNHNV, CDR2 YYDKDF (reference sequence). V was clipped by 1 base and J by 7 bases, with 7 bases between them. The CDR3 runs to 12 residues. This CDR3 is CATSRGAGEAFF. The CDR3 nucleotides are TGTGCCACCAGCAGAGGGGCGGGTGAAGCTTTCTTT.

This CDR3 reads CASSPHWAGSGNTIYF. DNA for the CDR3: TGTGCCAGCAGCCCCCACTGGGCAGGGTCTGGAAACACCATATATTTT. V gene TRBV7-2 combines with J gene TRBJ1-3; the D gene is possibly TRBD1 (5 bases). The length of the CDR3 is 16 residues. Trimming shortened V by 5 bases and J by 1 base, and 15 bases separated the two germline ends. In germline, CDR1 is SGHTA, CDR2 FQGNSA.

This clone was seen a single time. The J gene is TRBJ1-4, the V gene TRBV6-5; D might be TRBD1 (6 bases). V lost 6 bases and J 7 bases, leaving 12 bases between the germline ends. This CDR3 has 13 residues. Germline CDR1 is MNHEY and CDR2 is SVGAGI. DNA for the CDR3: TGTGCCAGCAGCCCAACAGGGAGTGAAAAACTGTTTTTT. This gives the protein CASSPTGSEKLFF.